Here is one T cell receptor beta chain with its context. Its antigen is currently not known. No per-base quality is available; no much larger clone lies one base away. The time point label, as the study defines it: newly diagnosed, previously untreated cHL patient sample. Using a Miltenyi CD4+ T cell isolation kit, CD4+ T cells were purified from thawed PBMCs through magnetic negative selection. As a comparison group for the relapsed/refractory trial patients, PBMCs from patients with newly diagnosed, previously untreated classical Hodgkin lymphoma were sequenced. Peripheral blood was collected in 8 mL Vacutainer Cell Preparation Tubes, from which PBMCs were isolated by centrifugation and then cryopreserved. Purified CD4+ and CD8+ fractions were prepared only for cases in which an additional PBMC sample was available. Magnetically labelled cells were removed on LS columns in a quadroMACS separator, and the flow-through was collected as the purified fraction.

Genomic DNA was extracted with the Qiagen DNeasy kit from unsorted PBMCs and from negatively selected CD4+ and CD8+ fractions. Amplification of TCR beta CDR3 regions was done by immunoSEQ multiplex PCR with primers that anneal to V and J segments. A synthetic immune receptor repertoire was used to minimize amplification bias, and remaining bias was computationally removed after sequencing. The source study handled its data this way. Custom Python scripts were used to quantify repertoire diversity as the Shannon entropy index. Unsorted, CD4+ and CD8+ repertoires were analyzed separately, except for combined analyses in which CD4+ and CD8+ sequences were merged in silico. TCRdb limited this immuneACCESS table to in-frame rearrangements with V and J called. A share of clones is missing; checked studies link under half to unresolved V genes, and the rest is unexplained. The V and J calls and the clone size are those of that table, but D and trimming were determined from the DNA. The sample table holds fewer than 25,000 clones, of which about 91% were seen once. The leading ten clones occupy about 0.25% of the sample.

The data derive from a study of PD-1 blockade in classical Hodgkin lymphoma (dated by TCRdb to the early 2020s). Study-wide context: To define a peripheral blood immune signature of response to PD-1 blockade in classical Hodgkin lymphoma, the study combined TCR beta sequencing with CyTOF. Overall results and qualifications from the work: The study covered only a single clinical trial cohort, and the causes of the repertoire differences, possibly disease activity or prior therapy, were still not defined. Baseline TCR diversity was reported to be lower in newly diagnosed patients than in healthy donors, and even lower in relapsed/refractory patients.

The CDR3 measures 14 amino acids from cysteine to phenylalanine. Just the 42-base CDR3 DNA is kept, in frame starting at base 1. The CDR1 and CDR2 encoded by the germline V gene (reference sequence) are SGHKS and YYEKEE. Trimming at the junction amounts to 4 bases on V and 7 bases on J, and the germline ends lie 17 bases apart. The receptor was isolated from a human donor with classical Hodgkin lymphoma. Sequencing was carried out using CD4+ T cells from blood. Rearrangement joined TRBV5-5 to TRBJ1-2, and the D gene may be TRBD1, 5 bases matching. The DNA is TGTGCCAGCAGCCTCGGAGGGGTCGGTGGTGGCTACACCTTC. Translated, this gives CASSLGGVGGGYTF.